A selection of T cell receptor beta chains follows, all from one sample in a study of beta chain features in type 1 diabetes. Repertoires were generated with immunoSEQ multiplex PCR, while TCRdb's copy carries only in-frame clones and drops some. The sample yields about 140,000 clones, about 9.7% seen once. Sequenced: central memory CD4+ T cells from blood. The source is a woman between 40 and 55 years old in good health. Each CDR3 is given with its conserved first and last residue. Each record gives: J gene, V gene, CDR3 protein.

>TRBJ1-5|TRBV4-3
CASSQDARNQPQHF
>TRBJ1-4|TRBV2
CASSEGQGIGAEKLFF
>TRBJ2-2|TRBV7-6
CASSSFDRNTGELFF
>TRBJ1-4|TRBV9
CASSARRQGEKLFF
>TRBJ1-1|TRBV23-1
CASSQSAPGHRVYTEAFF
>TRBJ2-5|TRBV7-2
CASSLARGTGETQYF
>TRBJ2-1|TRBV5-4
CASSLGGLAGNNEQFF
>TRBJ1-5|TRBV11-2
CASSPGTFRDQPQHF
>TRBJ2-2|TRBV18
CASSRRGDALFF
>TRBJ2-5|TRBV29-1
CSVDSLAETQYF
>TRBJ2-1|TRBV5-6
CASSFPLAGGAIEQFF
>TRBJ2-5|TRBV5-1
CASRPTGGYQETQYF
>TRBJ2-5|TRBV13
CASSLRSGGGFSETQYF
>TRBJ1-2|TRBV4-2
CASSQTGTGGIYGYTF
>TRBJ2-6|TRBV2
CASGGRSGANVLTF
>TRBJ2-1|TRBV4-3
CASSQERGRSYNEQFF
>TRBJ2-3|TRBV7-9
CASSPKSTDTQYF
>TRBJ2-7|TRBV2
CASKEGQPLLEQYF
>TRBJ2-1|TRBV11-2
CASSFLGSGGAIYNEQFF
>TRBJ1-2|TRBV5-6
CASSSTETGNYGYTF
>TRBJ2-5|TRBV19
CASSIGTGGQETQYF
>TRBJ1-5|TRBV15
CATSRALGASEPQHF
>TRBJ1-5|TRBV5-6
CASSLQVGVINQPQHF
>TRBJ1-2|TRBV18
CASSPQGQGDGYTF
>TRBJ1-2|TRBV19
CASRNPTGGSGYTF
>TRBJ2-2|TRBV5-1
CASSLLSGANTGELFF
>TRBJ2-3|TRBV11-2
CASSYAGGGTDTQYF
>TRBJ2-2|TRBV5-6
CASSLQGTGELFF
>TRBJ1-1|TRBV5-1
CASSFSSLRDTEAFF
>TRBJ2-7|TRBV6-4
CASSPRGEHEQYF
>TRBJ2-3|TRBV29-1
CSVADRGGDTQYF
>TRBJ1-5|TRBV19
CASNPGGRNQPQHF
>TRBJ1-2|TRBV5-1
CASSWGTGDGGYTF
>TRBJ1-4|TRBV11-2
CASSASFRPRGRGEKLFF
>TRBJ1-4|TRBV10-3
CATRDRENEKLFF
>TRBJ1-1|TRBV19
CASSVLRGRDTEAFF
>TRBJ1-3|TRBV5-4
CASATGSAGNTIYF